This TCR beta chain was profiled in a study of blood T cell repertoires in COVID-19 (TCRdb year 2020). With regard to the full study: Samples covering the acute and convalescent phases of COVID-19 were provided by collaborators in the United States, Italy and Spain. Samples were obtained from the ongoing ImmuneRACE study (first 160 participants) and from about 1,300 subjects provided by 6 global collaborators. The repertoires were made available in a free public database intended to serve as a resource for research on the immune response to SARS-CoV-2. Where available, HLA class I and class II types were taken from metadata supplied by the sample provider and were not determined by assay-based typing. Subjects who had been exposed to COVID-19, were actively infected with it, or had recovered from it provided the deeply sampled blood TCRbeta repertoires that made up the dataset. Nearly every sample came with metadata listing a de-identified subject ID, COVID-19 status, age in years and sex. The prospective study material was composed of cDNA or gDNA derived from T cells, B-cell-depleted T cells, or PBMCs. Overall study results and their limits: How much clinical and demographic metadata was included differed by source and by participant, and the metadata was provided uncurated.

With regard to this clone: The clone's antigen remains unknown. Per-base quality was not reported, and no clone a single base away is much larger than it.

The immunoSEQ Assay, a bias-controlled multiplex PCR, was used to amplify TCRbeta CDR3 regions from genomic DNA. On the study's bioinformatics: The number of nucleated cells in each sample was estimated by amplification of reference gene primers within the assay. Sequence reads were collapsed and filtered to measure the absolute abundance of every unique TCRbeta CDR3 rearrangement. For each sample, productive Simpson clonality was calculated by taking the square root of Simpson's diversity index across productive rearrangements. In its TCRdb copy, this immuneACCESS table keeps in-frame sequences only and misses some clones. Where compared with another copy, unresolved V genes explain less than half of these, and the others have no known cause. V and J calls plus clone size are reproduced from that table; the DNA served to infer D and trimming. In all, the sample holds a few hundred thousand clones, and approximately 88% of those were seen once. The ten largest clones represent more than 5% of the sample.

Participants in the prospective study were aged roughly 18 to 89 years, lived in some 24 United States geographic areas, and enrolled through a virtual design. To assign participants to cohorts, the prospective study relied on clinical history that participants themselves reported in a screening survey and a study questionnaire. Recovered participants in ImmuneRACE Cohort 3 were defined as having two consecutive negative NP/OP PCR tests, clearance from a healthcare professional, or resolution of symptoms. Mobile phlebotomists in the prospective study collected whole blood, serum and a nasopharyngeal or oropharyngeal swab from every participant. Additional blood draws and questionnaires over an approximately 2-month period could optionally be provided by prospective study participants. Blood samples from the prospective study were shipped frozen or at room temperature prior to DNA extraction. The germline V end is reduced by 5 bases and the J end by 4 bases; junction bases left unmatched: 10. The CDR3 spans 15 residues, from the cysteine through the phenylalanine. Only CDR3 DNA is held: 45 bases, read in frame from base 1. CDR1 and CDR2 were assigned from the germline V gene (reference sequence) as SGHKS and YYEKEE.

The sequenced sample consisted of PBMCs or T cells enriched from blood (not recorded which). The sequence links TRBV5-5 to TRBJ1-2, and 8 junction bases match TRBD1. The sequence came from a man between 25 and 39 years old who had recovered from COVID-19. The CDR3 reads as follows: CASSLGQGDLYGYTF. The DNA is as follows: TGTGCCAGCAGTCTTGGACAGGGCGACCTCTATGGCTACACCTTC.